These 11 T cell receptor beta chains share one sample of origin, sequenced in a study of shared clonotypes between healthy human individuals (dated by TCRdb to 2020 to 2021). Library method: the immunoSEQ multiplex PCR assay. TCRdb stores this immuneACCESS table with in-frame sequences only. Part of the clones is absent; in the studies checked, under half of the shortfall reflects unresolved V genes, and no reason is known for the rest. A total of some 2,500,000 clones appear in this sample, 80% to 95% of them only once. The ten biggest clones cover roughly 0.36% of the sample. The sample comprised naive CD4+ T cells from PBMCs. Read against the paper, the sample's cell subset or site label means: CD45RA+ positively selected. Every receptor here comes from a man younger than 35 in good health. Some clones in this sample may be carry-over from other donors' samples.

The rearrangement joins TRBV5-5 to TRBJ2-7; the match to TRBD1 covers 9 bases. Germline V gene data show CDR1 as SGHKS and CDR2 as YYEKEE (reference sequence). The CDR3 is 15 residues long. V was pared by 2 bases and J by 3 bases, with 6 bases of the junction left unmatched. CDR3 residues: CASSFAGTGFYEQYF. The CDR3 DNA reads TGTGCCAGCAGCTTCGCCGGGACAGGGTTCTACGAGCAGTACTTC.

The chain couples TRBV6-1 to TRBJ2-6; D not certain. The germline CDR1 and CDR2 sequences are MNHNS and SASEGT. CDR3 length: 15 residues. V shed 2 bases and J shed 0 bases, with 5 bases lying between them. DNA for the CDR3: TGTGCCAGCAGTGAAATGGGCTCTGGGGCCAACGTCCTGACTTTC. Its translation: CASSEMGSGANVLTF.

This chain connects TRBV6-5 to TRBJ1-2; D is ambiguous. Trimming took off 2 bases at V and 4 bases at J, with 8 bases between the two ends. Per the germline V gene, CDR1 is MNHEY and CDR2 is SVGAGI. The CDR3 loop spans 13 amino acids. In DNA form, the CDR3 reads TGTGCCAGCAGTTACGATCGGCGCTATGGCTACACCTTC. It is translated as CASSYDRRYGYTF.

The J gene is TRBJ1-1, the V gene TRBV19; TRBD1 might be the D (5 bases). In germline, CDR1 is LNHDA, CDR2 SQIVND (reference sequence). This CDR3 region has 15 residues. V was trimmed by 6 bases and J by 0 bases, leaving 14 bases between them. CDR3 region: CASRGPGGMNTEAFF. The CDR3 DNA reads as TGTGCCAGTAGGGGACCTGGGGGGATGAACACTGAAGCTTTCTTT.

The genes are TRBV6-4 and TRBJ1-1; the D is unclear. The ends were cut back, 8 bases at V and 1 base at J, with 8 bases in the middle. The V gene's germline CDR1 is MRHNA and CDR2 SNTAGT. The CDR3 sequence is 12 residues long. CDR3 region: CASAGGNTEAFF. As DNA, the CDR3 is TGTGCCAGCGCTGGCGGGAACACTGAAGCTTTCTTT.

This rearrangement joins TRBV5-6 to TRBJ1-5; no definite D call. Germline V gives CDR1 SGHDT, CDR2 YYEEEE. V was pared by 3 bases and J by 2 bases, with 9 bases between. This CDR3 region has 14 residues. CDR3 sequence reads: CASSSDGGNQPQHF. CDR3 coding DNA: TGTGCCAGCAGCTCTGACGGTGGCAATCAGCCCCAGCATTTT.

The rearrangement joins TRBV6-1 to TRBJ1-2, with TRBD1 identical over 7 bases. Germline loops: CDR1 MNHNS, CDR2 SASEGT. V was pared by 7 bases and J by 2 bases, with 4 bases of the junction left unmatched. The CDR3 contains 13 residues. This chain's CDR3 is CASTLDRNYGYTF. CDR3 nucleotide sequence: TGTGCCAGCACCCTGGACAGGAACTATGGCTACACCTTC.

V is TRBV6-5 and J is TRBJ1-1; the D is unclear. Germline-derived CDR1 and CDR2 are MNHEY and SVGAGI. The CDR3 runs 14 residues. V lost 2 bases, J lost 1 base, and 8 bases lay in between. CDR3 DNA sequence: TGTGCCAGCAGTTACCCCGGCAGGAACACTGAAGCTTTCTTT. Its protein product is CASSYPGRNTEAFF.

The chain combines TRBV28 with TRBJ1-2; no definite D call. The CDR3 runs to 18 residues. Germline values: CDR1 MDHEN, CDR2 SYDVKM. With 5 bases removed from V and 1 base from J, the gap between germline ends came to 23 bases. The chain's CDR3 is CASSDPGSADRINYGYTF. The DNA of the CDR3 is TGTGCCAGCAGTGACCCGGGATCCGCCGACCGAATTAACTATGGCTACACCTTC.

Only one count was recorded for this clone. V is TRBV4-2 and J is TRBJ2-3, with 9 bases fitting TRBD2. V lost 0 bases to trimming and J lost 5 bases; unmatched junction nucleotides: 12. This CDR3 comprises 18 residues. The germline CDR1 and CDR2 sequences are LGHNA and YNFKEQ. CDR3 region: CASSQEPGREGYQDTQYF. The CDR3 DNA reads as TGTGCCAGCAGCCAAGAACCCGGGCGGGAGGGGTACCAAGATACGCAGTATTTT.

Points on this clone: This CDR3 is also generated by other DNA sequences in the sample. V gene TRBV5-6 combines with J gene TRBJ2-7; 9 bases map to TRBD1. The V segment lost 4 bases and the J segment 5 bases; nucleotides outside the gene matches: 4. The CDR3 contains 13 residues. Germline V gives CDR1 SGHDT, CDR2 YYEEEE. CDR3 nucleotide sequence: TGTGCCAGCAGCCGGGACAGGGTGAACGAGCAGTACTTC. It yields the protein CASSRDRVNEQYF.